This T cell receptor beta chain came from a study of blood T cell repertoires in COVID-19. Across the whole study: Donors in the United States, Italy and Spain gave samples during acute or convalescent COVID-19. Sources were T cells, B-cell-depleted T cells, or PBMCs; the material itself was cDNA or gDNA.

The length of the CDR3 is 15 residues. The germline gives CDR1 SGHDT, CDR2 YYEEEE. The V and J ends lost 0 bases and 7 bases, in that order; junction bases with no gene match: 6. Seattle participants joined during active infection and were tracked over time. Authors' processing steps: Quantification of nucleated cells was approximated via reference gene primer amplification. Libraries were prepared by immunoSEQ multiplex PCR; TCRdb keeps only in-frame clonotypes and omits some of them. The DNA gave D and trimming, while V, J and clone size come from that table. The sample holds some 300,000 clones; 75% to 90% are singletons and the top ten take approximately 6%.

Sequencing was done on a sample of peripheral blood. This clonotype was sampled from a woman aged 45 to 65 with COVID-19, enrolled during active disease. The V and J genes are TRBV5-6 and TRBJ2-1; 8 bases are shared with TRBD2. CDR3 bases: TGTGCCAGCAGCTTGGGCCGGACTAGCATGAATGAGCAGTTCTTC. Amino acid sequence: CASSLGRTSMNEQFF.